A selection of T cell receptor beta chains follows, all from one sample in a study of blood T cell repertoires in COVID-19. Assay used: immunoSEQ multiplex PCR; TCRdb lists only in-frame clones, some missing. The sample contains 35,000 to 50,000 clones, about nine tenths of which appear only once. Sequenced sample: peripheral blood. Receptors were obtained from a man between 70 and 80 years old with active COVID-19. Both conserved end residues are part of each CDR3. D genes are given only for firm matches. Not every row has a clone size; where given, it reads once, few, many or a size class.

size: .; J: TRBJ2-7; V: TRBV27; D: .; CDR3: CASSGKTGREQYF; DNA: TGTGCCAGCAGTGGGAAGACAGGCAGGGAGCAGTACTTC
size: .; J: TRBJ1-5; V: TRBV28; D: TRBD1; CDR3: CASRPPGTGGQPQHF; DNA: TGTGCCAGCAGGCCCCCCGGGACAGGGGGTCAGCCCCAGCATTTT
size: .; J: TRBJ2-2; V: TRBV2; D: .; CDR3: CASRLSGPTGELFF; DNA: TGTGCCAGCAGACTCTCAGGGCCCACCGGGGAGCTGTTTTTT
size: .; J: TRBJ2-5; V: TRBV4-1; D: TRBD1; CDR3: CASSQDRSAGGRETQYF; DNA: TGCGCCAGCAGCCAAGATAGATCGGCAGGGGGTAGGGAGACCCAGTACTTC
size: .; J: TRBJ2-7; V: TRBV19; D: TRBD1; CDR3: CASRRQGESYEQYF; DNA: TGTGCCAGTAGACGACAGGGGGAGAGCTACGAGCAGTACTTC
size: .; J: TRBJ2-7; V: TRBV5-6; D: .; CDR3: CASSFRRGARASYEQYF; DNA: TGTGCCAGCAGCTTCAGACGGGGGGCCCGAGCGTCCTACGAGCAGTACTTC
size: .; J: TRBJ2-7; V: TRBV28; D: TRBD2; CDR3: CASSAYVPTSGAMRGQYF; DNA: TGTGCCAGCAGTGCTTACGTACCGACTAGCGGGGCGATGCGTGGGCAGTACTTC
size: .; J: TRBJ2-7; V: TRBV7-6; D: TRBD2; CDR3: CASSPTATGGGNRAYEQYF; DNA: TGTGCCAGCAGCCCCACTGCGACCGGGGGGGGGAACAGGGCCTACGAGCAGTACTTC
size: .; J: TRBJ1-2; V: TRBV28; D: TRBD1; CDR3: CASSQGAIGYTF; DNA: TGTGCCAGCAGTCAGGGGGCGATAGGCTACACCTTC
size: .; J: TRBJ2-7; V: TRBV9; D: .; CDR3: CASSPQGNEQYF; DNA: TGTGCCAGCAGCCCTCAGGGGAACGAGCAGTACTTC
size: .; J: TRBJ1-1; V: TRBV18; D: .; CDR3: CASSFGENTEAFF; DNA: TGTGCCAGCTCCTTCGGGGAGAACACTGAAGCTTTCTTT
size: .; J: TRBJ1-1; V: TRBV7-9; D: .; CDR3: CASRLTGNTEAFF; DNA: TGTGCCAGCAGACTTACAGGGAACACTGAAGCTTTCTTT
size: .; J: TRBJ2-3; V: TRBV5-4; D: TRBD2; CDR3: CASSLVAGGGDTQYF; DNA: TGTGCCAGCAGCTTGGTAGCGGGGGGTGGAGATACGCAGTATTTT
size: .; J: TRBJ1-2; V: TRBV5-1; D: .; CDR3: CASSLALGGDGYTF; DNA: TGCGCCAGCAGCTTGGCCCTGGGAGGAGATGGCTACACCTTC
size: .; J: TRBJ2-3; V: TRBV19; D: TRBD1; CDR3: CASSILQGASTDTQYF; DNA: TGTGCCAGTAGTATATTACAGGGGGCGAGCACAGATACGCAGTATTTT
size: .; J: TRBJ1-3; V: TRBV2; D: .; CDR3: CASKDRRSGNTIYF; DNA: TGTGCCAGCAAAGACAGGCGCTCTGGAAACACCATATATTTT
size: .; J: TRBJ1-1; V: TRBV21-1; D: .; CDR3: CASSKAGHTTEAFF; DNA: TGTGCCAGCAGCAAAGCGGGACATACCACTGAAGCTTTCTTT
size: few; J: TRBJ1-1; V: TRBV7-3; D: TRBD1; CDR3: CASSLVPGQGSNTEAFF; DNA: TGTGCCAGCAGCTTAGTCCCGGGACAGGGGTCAAACACTGAAGCTTTCTTT
size: few; J: TRBJ2-7; V: TRBV13; D: TRBD2; CDR3: CASSFGTSGGSYEQYF; DNA: TGTGCCAGCAGCTTTGGGACTAGCGGGGGAAGCTACGAGCAGTACTTC
size: .; J: TRBJ2-1; V: TRBV5-6; D: TRBD2; CDR3: CASSLAKSSGYNEQFF; DNA: TGTGCCAGCAGCTTGGCCAAGTCTAGCGGGTACAATGAGCAGTTCTTC
size: .; J: TRBJ1-3; V: TRBV11-2; D: .; CDR3: CASSLEVWNGGALSGNTIYF; DNA: TGTGCCAGCAGCTTAGAAGTGTGGAACGGGGGGGCCCTCTCTGGAAACACCATATATTTT
size: .; J: TRBJ1-2; V: TRBV7-2; D: .; CDR3: CASSAAGMDYGYTF; DNA: TGTGCCAGCAGCGCCGCAGGGATGGACTATGGCTACACCTTC
size: .; J: TRBJ2-5; V: TRBV7-2; D: .; CDR3: CASAPRRGRAQETQYF; DNA: TGTGCCAGCGCTCCCCGAAGGGGCAGGGCACAAGAGACCCAGTACTTC
size: .; J: TRBJ2-3; V: TRBV7-6; D: TRBD2; CDR3: CASSTSAGERRTQYF; DNA: TGTGCCAGCAGTACAAGCGCGGGGGAGCGCCGTACGCAGTATTTT
size: .; J: TRBJ1-5; V: TRBV2; D: .; CDR3: CASRAGESNQPQHF; DNA: TGTGCCAGCAGGGCAGGGGAGTCAAATCAGCCCCAGCATTTT
size: .; J: TRBJ2-7; V: TRBV7-8; D: TRBD1; CDR3: CASSRRDRGRYDEQYF; DNA: TGTGCCAGCAGCCGTCGGGACAGGGGGCGATACGACGAGCAGTACTTC
size: .; J: TRBJ2-5; V: TRBV7-3; D: .; CDR3: CASSSQVNQETQYF; DNA: TGTGCCAGCAGCTCACAGGTGAACCAAGAGACCCAGTACTTC
size: .; J: TRBJ1-3; V: TRBV7-6; D: .; CDR3: CASSLGGRASGNTIYF; DNA: TGTGCCAGCAGCTTAGGCGGCAGGGCCTCTGGAAACACCATATATTTT
size: few; J: TRBJ2-7; V: TRBV2; D: .; CDR3: CASGGASTKPYEQYF; DNA: TGTGCCAGCGGGGGGGCGAGCACAAAACCCTACGAGCAGTACTTC
size: .; J: TRBJ1-5; V: TRBV6-2/TRBV6-3; D: TRBD1; CDR3: CASSRTGQGGNQPQHF; DNA: TGTGCCAGCAGCCGGACCGGACAGGGTGGAAATCAGCCCCAGCATTTT
size: .; J: TRBJ2-7; V: TRBV6-2/TRBV6-3; D: .; CDR3: CASSYLYEQYF; DNA: TGTGCCAGCAGTTATCTATACGAGCAGTACTTC
size: few; J: TRBJ2-5; V: TRBV6-5; D: .; CDR3: CASTVGLLQETQYF; DNA: TGTGCCAGCACTGTTGGACTCTTACAAGAGACCCAGTACTTC
size: .; J: TRBJ1-5; V: TRBV19; D: TRBD1; CDR3: CASSPRGPDRAYSNQPQHF; DNA: TGTGCCAGTAGTCCCAGGGGTCCCGACAGGGCGTATAGCAATCAGCCCCAGCATTTT
size: .; J: TRBJ1-1; V: TRBV3-1/TRBV3-2; D: TRBD1; CDR3: CASSQSDRETEAFF; DNA: TGTGCCAGCAGCCAAAGCGACAGGGAAACTGAAGCTTTCTTT
size: .; J: TRBJ2-1; V: TRBV2; D: TRBD2; CDR3: CASSEEAGGNNEQFF; DNA: TGTGCCAGCAGTGAAGAAGCGGGGGGAAACAATGAGCAGTTCTTC
size: .; J: TRBJ1-6; V: TRBV28; D: .; CDR3: CASGGFRNSPLHF; DNA: TGTGCCAGCGGGGGGTTTAGGAATTCACCCCTCCACTTT
size: few; J: TRBJ2-1; V: TRBV6-6; D: TRBD2; CDR3: CASSPSRGDLVEQFF; DNA: TGTGCCAGCAGCCCCTCGCGGGGGGATCTGGTTGAGCAGTTCTTC
size: .; J: TRBJ1-2; V: TRBV29-1; D: .; CDR3: CSVEGRGYTF; DNA: TGCAGCGTTGAAGGTCGGGGCTACACCTTC
size: .; J: TRBJ1-2; V: TRBV4-1; D: .; CDR3: CASSPTTF; DNA: TGCGCCAGCAGCCCGACAACCTTC
size: .; J: TRBJ2-3; V: TRBV6-5; D: TRBD1; CDR3: CASRSTGAAGDTQYF; DNA: TGTGCCAGCAGGTCTACAGGGGCCGCCGGGGATACGCAGTATTTT
size: .; J: TRBJ2-3; V: TRBV18; D: .; CDR3: CASSPPAGNTDTQYF; DNA: TGTGCCAGCTCACCACCGGCAGGGAACACAGATACGCAGTATTTT
size: .; J: TRBJ2-7; V: TRBV6-5; D: TRBD2; CDR3: CASRWGGAYEQYF; DNA: TGTGCCAGCCGGTGGGGGGGGGCCTACGAGCAGTACTTC
size: .; J: TRBJ2-2; V: TRBV2; D: TRBD2; CDR3: CASGLAGVDTGELFF; DNA: TGTGCCAGCGGATTAGCGGGGGTTGACACCGGGGAGCTGTTTTTT
size: .; J: TRBJ2-2; V: TRBV6-2/TRBV6-3; D: .; CDR3: CASSSAQAVAGTGELFF; DNA: TGTGCCAGCAGTTCGGCGCAAGCTGTGGCAGGGACCGGGGAGCTGTTTTTT
size: .; J: TRBJ2-3; V: TRBV9; D: TRBD1; CDR3: CASSVGQGLSTDTQYF; DNA: TGTGCCAGCAGCGTAGGACAGGGCCTTAGCACAGATACGCAGTATTTT